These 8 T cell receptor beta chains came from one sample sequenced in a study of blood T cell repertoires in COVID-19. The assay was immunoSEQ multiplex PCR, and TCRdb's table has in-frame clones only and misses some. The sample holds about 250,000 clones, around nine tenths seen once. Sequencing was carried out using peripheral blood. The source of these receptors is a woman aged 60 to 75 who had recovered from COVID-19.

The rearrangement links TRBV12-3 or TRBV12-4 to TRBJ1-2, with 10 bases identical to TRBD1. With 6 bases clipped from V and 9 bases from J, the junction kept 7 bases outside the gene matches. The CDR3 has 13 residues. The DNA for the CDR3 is TGTGCCAGCAGACCTGGGACAGGGGAGCGCTACACCTTC. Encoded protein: CASRPGTGERYTF.

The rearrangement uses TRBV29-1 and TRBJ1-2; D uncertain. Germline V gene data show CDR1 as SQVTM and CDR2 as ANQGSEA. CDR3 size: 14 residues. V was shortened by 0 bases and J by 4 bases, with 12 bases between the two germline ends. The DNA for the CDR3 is TGCAGCGTTGAAGATCTCGGAGGCCCCTATGGCTACACCTTC. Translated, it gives CSVEDLGGPYGYTF.

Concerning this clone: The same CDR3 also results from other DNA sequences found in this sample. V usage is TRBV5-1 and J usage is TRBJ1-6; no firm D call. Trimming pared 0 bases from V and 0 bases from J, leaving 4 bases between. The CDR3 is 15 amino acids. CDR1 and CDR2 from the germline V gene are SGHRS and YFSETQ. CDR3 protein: CASSLVSSYNSPLHF. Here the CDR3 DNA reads TGCGCCAGCAGCTTGGTCAGCTCCTATAATTCACCCCTCCACTTT.

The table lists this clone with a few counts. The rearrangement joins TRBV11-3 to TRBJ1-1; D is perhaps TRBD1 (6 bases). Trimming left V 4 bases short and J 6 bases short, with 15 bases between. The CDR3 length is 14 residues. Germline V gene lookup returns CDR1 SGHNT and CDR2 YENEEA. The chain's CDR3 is CASSSDMTGPEAFF. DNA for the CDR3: TGTGCCAGCAGCTCGGACATGACAGGACCTGAAGCTTTCTTT.

The CDR3 nucleotides read TGTGCCACCAGTGATTTTGGACTAGCAGGGGGGGAGCTGTTTTTT. It encodes CATSDFGLAGGELFF. V and J are TRBV24-1 and TRBJ2-2, with TRBD2 matching over 8 bases. The CDR3 covers 15 residues. From germline, CDR1 is KGHDR and CDR2 SFDVKD. V shed 1 base, J shed 8 bases, and the junction held 5 bases outside the gene matches.

Written as DNA, the CDR3 is TGCGCCAGCAGCTTGTCAGGGTCTGGCGAGGGGGATGAAGCTTTCTTT. Translating gives CASSLSGSGEGDEAFF. The chain joins TRBV5-1 to TRBJ1-1, with D possibly matching TRBD1 (6 bases). Germline CDR1 SGHRS, CDR2 YFSETQ. Trimming took 1 base from V and 7 from J, leaving 20 bases between them. The CDR3 contains 16 residues.

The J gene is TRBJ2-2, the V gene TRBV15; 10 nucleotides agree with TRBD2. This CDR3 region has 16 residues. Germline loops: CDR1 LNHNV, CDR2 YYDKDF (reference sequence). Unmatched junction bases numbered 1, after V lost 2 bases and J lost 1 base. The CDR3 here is CATSRRLAGNTGELFF. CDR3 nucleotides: TGTGCCACCAGCAGAAGACTAGCGGGGAACACCGGGGAGCTGTTTTTT.

CDR3 DNA sequence: TGTGCCAGTAGTCCCCGGGACAGCTATGGCTACACCTTC. It specifies CASSPRDSYGYTF. The chain has TRBV19 and TRBJ1-2; 7 nucleotides agree with TRBD1. The J segment lost 4 bases and the V segment lost 5 bases, leaving 4 bases of the junction unmatched. CDR1 is LNHDA and CDR2 is SQIVND in the germline V gene (reference sequence). CDR3 length: 13 amino acids.